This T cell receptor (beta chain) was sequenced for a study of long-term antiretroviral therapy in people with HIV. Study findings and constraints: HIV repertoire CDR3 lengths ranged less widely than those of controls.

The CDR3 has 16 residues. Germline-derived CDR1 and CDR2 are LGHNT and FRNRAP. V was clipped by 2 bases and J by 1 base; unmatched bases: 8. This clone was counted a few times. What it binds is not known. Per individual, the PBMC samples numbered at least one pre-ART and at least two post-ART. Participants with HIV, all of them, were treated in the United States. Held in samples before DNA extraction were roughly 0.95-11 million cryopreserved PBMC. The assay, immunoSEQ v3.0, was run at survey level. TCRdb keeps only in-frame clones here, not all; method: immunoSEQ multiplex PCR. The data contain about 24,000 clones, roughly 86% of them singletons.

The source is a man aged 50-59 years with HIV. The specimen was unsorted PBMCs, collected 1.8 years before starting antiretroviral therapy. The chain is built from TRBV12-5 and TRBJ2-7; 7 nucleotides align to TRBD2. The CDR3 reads CASGLPEGLPSYEQYF. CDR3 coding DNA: TGTGCTAGTGGTTTGCCGGAGGGACTACCTTCCTACGAGCAGTACTTC.